This TCR beta chain derives from a study of T cell clonality in common variable immunodeficiency. V trimming: 0 bases; J trimming: 2 bases; junction bases outside the gene matches: 8. Germline V gene lookup returns CDR1 LNHDA and CDR2 SQIVND (reference sequence). CDR3 length equals 18 residues. The repertoire was sequenced with immunoSEQ multiplex PCR; TCRdb's copy has only in-frame clones and lacks some. The sample contains 35,000 to 50,000 clones, none occurring once; roughly 0.66% lies in the top ten. Both groups were predominantly of Caucasian heritage. Blood samples were heparinized, about 4.5 to 8 ml per donor. This clone was observed at least ten times. No antigen is known for it. The CDR3 extends 3 residues past the end of the read, so its final part is completed from the germline J gene. Study-level results: Links between repertoire features and CVID complications were heterogeneity-limited. Compared with controls, CVID subjects had fewer shared TCRbeta clones.

This clonotype was sampled from a person between 18 and 70 years old in good health. Sequenced sample: peripheral blood mononuclear cells. The chain links TRBV19 to TRBJ2-3; 10 bases are a match to TRBD2. The part of the CDR3 DNA that was read is TGTGCCAGTAGTATAGAATTTACTAGCGGGGAGTTCACAGATACG. Protein: CASSIEFTSGEFTDT. The CDR3 in full is CASSIEFTSGEFTDTQYF.